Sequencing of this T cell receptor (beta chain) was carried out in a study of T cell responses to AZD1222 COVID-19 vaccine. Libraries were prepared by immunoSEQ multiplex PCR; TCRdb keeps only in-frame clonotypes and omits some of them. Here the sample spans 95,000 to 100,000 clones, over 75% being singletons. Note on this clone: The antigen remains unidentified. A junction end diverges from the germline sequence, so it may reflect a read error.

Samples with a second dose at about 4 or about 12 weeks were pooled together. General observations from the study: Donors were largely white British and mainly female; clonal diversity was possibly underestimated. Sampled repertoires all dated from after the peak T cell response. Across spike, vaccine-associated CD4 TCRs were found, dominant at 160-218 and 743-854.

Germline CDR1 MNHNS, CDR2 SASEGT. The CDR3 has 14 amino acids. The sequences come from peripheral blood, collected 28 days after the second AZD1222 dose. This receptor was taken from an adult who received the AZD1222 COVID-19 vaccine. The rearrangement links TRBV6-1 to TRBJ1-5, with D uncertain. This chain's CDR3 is CATSESLGNQPQHF. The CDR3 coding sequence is TGTGCCACCAGTGAGTCCCTAGGCAATCAGCCCCAGCATTTT.